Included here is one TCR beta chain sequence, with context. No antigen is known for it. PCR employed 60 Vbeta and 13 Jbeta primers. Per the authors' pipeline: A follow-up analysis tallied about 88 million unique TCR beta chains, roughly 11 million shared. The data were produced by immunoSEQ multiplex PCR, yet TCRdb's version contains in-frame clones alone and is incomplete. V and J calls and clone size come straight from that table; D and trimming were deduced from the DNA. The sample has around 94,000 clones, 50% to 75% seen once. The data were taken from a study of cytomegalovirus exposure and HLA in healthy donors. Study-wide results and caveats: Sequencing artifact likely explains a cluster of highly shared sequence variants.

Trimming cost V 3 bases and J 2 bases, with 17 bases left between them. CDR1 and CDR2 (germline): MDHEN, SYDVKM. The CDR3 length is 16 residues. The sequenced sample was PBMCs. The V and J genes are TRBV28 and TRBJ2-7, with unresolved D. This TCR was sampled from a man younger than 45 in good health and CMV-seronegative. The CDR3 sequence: CASSFRGRVTPYEQYF. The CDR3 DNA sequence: TGTGCCAGCAGTTTCCGCGGTCGTGTCACACCCTACGAGCAGTACTTC.